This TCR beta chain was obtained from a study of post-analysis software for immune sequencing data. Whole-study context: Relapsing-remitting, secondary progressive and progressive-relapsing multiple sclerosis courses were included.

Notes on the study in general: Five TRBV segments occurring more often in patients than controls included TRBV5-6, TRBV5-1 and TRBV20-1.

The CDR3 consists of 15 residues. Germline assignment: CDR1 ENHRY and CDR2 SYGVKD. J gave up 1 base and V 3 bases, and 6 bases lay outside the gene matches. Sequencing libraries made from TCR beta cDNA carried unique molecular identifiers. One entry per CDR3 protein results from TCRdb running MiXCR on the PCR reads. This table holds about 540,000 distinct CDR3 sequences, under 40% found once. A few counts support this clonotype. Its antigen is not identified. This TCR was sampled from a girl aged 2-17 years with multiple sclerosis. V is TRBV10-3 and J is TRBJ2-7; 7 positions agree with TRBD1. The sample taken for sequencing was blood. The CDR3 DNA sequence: TGTGCCATCAGTGACCCCCGGACAGGTTCCTACGAGCAGTACTTC. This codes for CAISDPRTGSYEQYF.